This T cell receptor (beta chain) was sequenced in a study of blood T cells in healthy people across ages. Researchers report isolating at least 6.5 million PBMCs per sample. This CDR3 spans 14 amino acids. Germline V gene data show CDR1 as SGHDN and CDR2 as FVKESK. For the second PCR, which ran for roughly 6 to 11 cycles, a sample-barcoded 5' primer and a J-beta primer mix were used. One entry per CDR3 protein, called by TCRdb with MiXCR from the 5' RACE reads. The sample holds more than 450,000 distinct CDR3 sequences, approximately 26% seen once. The sample was also reused in another study, on T cells of mothers and their children. As that report states: Unrelated mother-child pairs always had slightly, but never significantly, lower normalized overlap than related pairs. There was no detection of any persistent microchimeric T cell clones.

V gene TRBV14 combines with J gene TRBJ2-5, with TRBD2 as a possible D gene (5 bases). The J call is in doubt because the DNA end fits TRBJ2-1 better. This receptor was taken from a boy aged 2-9 years in good health. The sample consisted of blood. The CDR3 sequence is CASSQASGFGEQFF. The DNA for the CDR3 is TGTGCCAGCAGCCAAGCGAGCGGCTTTGGTGAGCAGTTCTTC.